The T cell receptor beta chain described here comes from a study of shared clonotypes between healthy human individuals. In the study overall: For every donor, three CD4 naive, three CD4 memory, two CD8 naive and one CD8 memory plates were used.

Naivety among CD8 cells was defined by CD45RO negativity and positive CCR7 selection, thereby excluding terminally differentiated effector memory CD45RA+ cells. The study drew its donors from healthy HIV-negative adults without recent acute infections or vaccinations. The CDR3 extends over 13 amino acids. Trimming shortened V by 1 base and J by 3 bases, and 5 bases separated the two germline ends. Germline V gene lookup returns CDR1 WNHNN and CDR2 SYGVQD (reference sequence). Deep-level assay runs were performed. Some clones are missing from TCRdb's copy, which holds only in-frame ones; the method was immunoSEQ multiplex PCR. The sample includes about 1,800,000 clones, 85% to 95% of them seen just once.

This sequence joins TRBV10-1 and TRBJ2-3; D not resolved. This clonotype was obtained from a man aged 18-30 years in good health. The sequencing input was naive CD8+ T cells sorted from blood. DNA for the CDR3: TGCGCCAGCAGTGAGTTGAAGACAGATACGCAGTATTTT. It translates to CASSELKTDTQYF.